These 2 T cell receptor beta chains were all obtained from the same sample, sequenced in a study of T cell responses to AZD1222 COVID-19 vaccine (dated by TCRdb to about 2021). The sample's time point label, in plain terms: baseline before first vaccination. Libraries were made using the immunoSEQ multiplex PCR assay. TCRdb limited this immuneACCESS table to in-frame rearrangements with V and J called. A share of clones is missing; checked studies link under half to unresolved V genes, and the rest is unexplained. The sample table holds some 97,000 clones, of which nearly 95% were seen once. The top ten clonotypes cover 1.5% to 2% of the sample. The material sequenced was peripheral blood, taken on day 0 of AZD1222 vaccination. These receptors all come from an adult in good health.

The chain recombines TRBV18 with TRBJ1-2, with 8 positions matching TRBD1. V lost 3 bases, J lost 6 bases, and 9 bases stayed unmatched. The CDR3 totals 15 residues. Per germline, CDR1 KGHSH and CDR2 LQKENI. The DNA of the CDR3 is TGTGCCAGCTCACCCGTTTACAGGGGGGAGGATGGCTACACCTTC. It is translated as CASSPVYRGEDGYTF.

Written as DNA, the CDR3 is TGTGCCAGCAGTCCGGGACTCCCGGACTCTGGAAACACCATATATTTT. The encoded protein is CASSPGLPDSGNTIYF. The J gene is TRBJ1-3, the V gene TRBV27; possible D gene TRBD1, 5 bases. CDR3 length equals 16 residues. Trimming left V 5 bases short and J 0 bases short, with 14 bases between. From germline, CDR1 is MNHEY and CDR2 SMNVEV (reference sequence).